The TCR beta chain under discussion was sequenced for a study of CD8+ T cells in alopecia areata (dated by TCRdb to 2016 to 2019). About the investigation overall: The treated patients, all with moderate-to-severe alopecia areata, were enrolled in an open-label pilot trial of oral tofacitinib given at 5 to 10 mg twice daily. Tofacitinib was administered for 6 to 18 months, and 6 months of follow-up off drug were then conducted to assess delayed response and recurrence. Disease severity in treated patients was measured with the SALT score, which quantifies the percentage of affected scalp surface area. In both human patients and the C3H/HeJ mouse model, the study applied high-throughput TCRbeta sequencing to look at T cell clonal expansion in alopecia areata. Scalp tissue and sorted CD4+ and CD8+ peripheral blood T cells from patchy and totalis/universalis alopecia areata patients and from healthy controls were covered by human TCRbeta sequencing. Biopsies were taken from tofacitinib-treated patients at baseline and at 4 and 24 weeks of treatment, and a later scalp biopsy was taken in several of the tofacitinib-treated patients. Clonality in the scalp was compared among normal scalp (n=4), patchy alopecia areata scalp (n=8), and alopecia totalis/universalis scalp (n=8). RNA was extracted with the PAXgene miRNA kit for fixed scalp, the miRNeasy kit for PBMCs, and the RNeasy kit for mouse skin. Amplification of TCRbeta CDR3 regions was done by immunoSEQ multiplex PCR using 35 Vbeta forward primers and 13 Jbeta reverse primers. Paper-wide results and their limitations: Scalp clonality and the number of expanded CD8+ clones among the top 100 scalp clones were significantly decreased by tofacitinib. During tofacitinib treatment, many expanded lesional clones remained in scalp and blood, and this persistence may partly explain relapse after treatment is stopped. Because the treated cohort was small and had only one nonresponder, larger studies are needed to examine links between baseline CD8+ expansion and response. Compared with normal scalp, lesional scalp, particularly in alopecia totalis/universalis, had higher clonality and more expanded CD8+ clones, which suggests antigenic drive. TCR sequences shared between patients were less clear than in mice, possibly partly because of HLA diversity in the patient population. Unlike mouse skin, where gammadelta T cells dominate, normal human skin contains resident alphabeta T cells that get sequenced too, which complicates analysis of the scalp TCR repertoire.

Points on this clone: Its antigen has not been determined. No quality values exist for individual bases; no much larger clone is one base distant.

The time point label here, explained by the study, means: less than five weeks on oral tofacitinib. The label giving this sample's treatment or condition can be read as: oral pan-JAK inhibitor, 5-10 mg twice daily. From alopecia areata patients, peripheral blood was collected along with lesional scalp punch biopsies. PBMCs were separated by density centrifugation and stained for CD3, CD4 and CD8, after which CD4+ and CD8+ T cells were sorted on a FACSAria. V gives up 1 base and J gives up 8 bases, and the segment between their germline ends measures 2 bases. The CDR3 numbers 10 residues from cysteine through phenylalanine. This entry keeps only the CDR3 DNA: 30 bases, framed from base 1. From a lookup of the germline V gene (reference sequence), CDR1 and CDR2 are DFQATT and SNEGSKA. The method behind the library was the immunoSEQ multiplex PCR assay. RNA was extracted from all samples and reverse transcribed into cDNA as template for TCR sequencing. SuperScript III was used for first-strand cDNA synthesis, primed with a 2:1 mix of oligo-dT and random hexamers. A synthetic immune receptor repertoire was used to assess amplification bias, and residual bias was removed computationally. As for the authors' bioinformatics: Raw reads were preprocessed for error removal, and CDR3 was defined according to IMGT conventions as running from the conserved cysteine to phenylalanine. To get clonality, Shannon entropy was normalized by log2 of the number of productive unique TCRs and the result was subtracted from 1. Scalp TCRbeta sequences were cross-referenced with sorted blood CD4 and CD8 repertoires so that the CD4 or CD8 identity of scalp clones could be inferred. Not all clones reach the TCRdb copy of this immuneACCESS table, which keeps in-frame sequences only. Checked studies attribute under half of the gap to unresolved V genes and leave the rest unexplained. V and J calls and clone size are copied from that table; D and trimming were computed from the DNA. Recorded for this sample are under 150,000 clones; roughly four fifths of them occurred a single time. The top ten clones comprise roughly 25% of the sample.

Specimen: CD8+ T cells sorted from blood, collected at week 4, from a patient treated with tofacitinib. This TCR was sampled from a human donor with alopecia areata. The V gene is TRBV20-1 and the J gene is TRBJ1-4; the D gene cannot be named for sure. CDR3 protein: CSARGEKLFF. The DNA reads as follows: TGCAGTGCTAGAGGGGAAAAACTGTTTTTT.